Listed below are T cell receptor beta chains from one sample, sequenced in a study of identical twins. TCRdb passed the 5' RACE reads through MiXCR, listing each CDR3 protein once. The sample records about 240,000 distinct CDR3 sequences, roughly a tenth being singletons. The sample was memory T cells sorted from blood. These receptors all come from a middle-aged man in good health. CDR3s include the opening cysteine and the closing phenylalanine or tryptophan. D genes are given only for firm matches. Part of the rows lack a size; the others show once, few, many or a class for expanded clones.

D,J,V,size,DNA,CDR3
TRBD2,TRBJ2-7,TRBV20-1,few,TGCAGTGCTAGCCGAGCTAGCGGGAGTAGCTACGAGCAGTACTTC,CSASRASGSSYEQYF
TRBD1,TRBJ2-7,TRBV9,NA,TGTGCCAGCAGCGGACGGGACAGCTCCTACGAGCAGTACTTC,CASSGRDSSYEQYF
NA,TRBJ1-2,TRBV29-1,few,TGCAGCGTTTCCCAGGGGACCTATGGCTACACCTTC,CSVSQGTYGYTF
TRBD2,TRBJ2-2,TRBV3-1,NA,TGTGCCAGCAGCCAAGAGGGGACTCGGACTAGCGGTCGCCGGGAGCTGTTTTTT,CASSQEGTRTSGRRELFF
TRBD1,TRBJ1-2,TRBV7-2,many,TGTGCCAGCAGATTAAAACCGGGACAGGGTCTTTATGGCTACACCTTC,CASRLKPGQGLYGYTF
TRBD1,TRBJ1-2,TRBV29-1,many,TGCAGCGTTGGGACGCCAAGACAGGGGGCGCGGGGCTACACCTTC,CSVGTPRQGARGYTF
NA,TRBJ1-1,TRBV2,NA,TGTGCCAGCATCGGTGAGAGGAACACTGAAGCTTTCTTT,CASIGERNTEAFF
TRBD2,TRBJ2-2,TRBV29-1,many,TGCAGCGTTCTTAGACTAGCGGGGGGGAACACCGGGGAGCTGTTTTTT,CSVLRLAGGNTGELFF
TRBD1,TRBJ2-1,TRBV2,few,TGTGCCAGCAGTGATGGACAGGGGAACATCTATGAGCAGTTCTTC,CASSDGQGNIYEQFF
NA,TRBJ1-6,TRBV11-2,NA,TGTGCCAGCAGCTCCCACAATTTGGTTTCACCCCTCCACTTT,CASSSHNLVSPLHF
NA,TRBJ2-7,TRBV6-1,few,TGTGCCAGCAGTGAACTGGCAGGGGCAGCCCTCGAGCAGTACTTC,CASSELAGAALEQYF
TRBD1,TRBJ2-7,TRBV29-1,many,TGCAGCGTTACCGGGACAGGGAACTACGAGCAGTACTTC,CSVTGTGNYEQYF
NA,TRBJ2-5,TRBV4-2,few,TGTGCCAGCAGCCAAGGTCCAGGGGACCAAGAGACCCAGTACTTC,CASSQGPGDQETQYF
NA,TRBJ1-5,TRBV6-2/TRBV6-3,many,TGTGCCAGCAGTTACCCCCCGGGGGTTAGCAATCAGCCCCAGCATTTT,CASSYPPGVSNQPQHF
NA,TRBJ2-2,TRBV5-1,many,TGCGCCAGCAGTCAAGGACAGCACGGGGAGCTGTTTTTT,CASSQGQHGELFF
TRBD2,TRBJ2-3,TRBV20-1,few,TGCAGTGCCAGAACTCTGGGAGGGGCGGATACGCAGTATTTT,CSARTLGGADTQYF
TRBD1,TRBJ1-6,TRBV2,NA,TGTGCCAGCAGTGAGGGACAGGGGGGATCACCCCTCCACTTT,CASSEGQGGSPLHF
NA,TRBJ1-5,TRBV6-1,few,TGTGCCAGCAGTGAATACAGGTATCAGCCCCAGCATTTT,CASSEYRYQPQHF
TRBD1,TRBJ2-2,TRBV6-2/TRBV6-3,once,TGTGCCAGCAGACCATACGCACAGGGGCTGAACACCGGGGAGCTGTTTTTT,CASRPYAQGLNTGELFF
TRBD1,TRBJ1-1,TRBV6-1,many,TGTGCCAGCAGTGAAGACCTGTGGACAGGGGCTGAAGCTTTCTTT,CASSEDLWTGAEAFF
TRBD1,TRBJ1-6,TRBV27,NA,TGTGCCAGCACTCCCCGACAGGGAAATTCACCCCTCCACTTT,CASTPRQGNSPLHF
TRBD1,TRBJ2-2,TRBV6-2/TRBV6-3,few,TGTGCCAGCAGGAATGACAGGGTCACGAACACCGGGGAGCTGTTTTTT,CASRNDRVTNTGELFF
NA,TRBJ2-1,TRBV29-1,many,TGCAGCGTTGATTTTGGGAACTACAATGAGCAGTTCTTC,CSVDFGNYNEQFF
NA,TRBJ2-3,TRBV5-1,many,TGCGCCAGCAGCTCCAGTATGGATACGCAGTATTTT,CASSSSMDTQYF
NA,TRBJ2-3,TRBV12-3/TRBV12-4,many,TGTGCCAGCAGTTTCAGTAGCCGTCCTAGCACAGATACGCAGTATTTT,CASSFSSRPSTDTQYF
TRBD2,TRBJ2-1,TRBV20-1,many,TGCAGTGCTAGAAGGAGTAGCGGGCCACTTTTCAATGAGCAGTTCTTC,CSARRSSGPLFNEQFF
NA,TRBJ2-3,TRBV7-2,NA,TGTGCCAGCAGCTCGCCGGGGCTCCTCGACACAGATACGCAGTATTTT,CASSSPGLLDTDTQYF
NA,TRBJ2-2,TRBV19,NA,TGTGCCAGTAGTATAGAGAGGAGCACCGGGGAGCTGTTTTTT,CASSIERSTGELFF
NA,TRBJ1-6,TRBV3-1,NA,TGTGCCAGCAGCCAAGAGAGGGGGGCGCGGTCTTCACCCCTCCACTTT,CASSQERGARSSPLHF
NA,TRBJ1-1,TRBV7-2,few,TGTGCCAGCAGCTTAGGACAGCTTGGTGAAGCTTTCTTT,CASSLGQLGEAFF
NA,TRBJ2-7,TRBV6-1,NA,TGTGCCAGCAGTGAGGGAAGGACGCTTCTCGATCCCGAGCAGTACTTC,CASSEGRTLLDPEQYF
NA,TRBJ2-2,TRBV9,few,TGTGCCAGCAGCGGAAGGGGAGGCGGGGAGCTGTTTTTT,CASSGRGGGELFF
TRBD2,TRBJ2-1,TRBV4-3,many,TGCGCCAGCAGCCCGGGACTAGCCTCCAATGAGCAGTTCTTC,CASSPGLASNEQFF
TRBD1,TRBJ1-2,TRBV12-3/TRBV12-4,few,TGTGCCAGCAGTTTGGGGACAGGGGGGGGCTACACCTTC,CASSLGTGGGYTF
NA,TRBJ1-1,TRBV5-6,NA,TGTGCCAGCAGTACAGGGAATGGAGACACTGAAGCTTTCTTT,CASSTGNGDTEAFF
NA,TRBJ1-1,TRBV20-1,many,TGCAGTGCCGGACTGGGTTTGACTGAAGCTTTCTTT,CSAGLGLTEAFF
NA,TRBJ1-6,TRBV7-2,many,TGTGCCAGCAGCCGAACCCTCGGCTCCTATAATTCACCCCTCCACTTT,CASSRTLGSYNSPLHF
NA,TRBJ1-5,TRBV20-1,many,TGCAGTGCTAGTCACCCAGGGACCAATCAGCCCCAGCATTTT,CSASHPGTNQPQHF
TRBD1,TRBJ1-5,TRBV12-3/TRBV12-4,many,TGTGCCAGCAGTTTGGTTTATTCGCGAGGGGGCCTGGGCAATCAGCCCCAGCATTTT,CASSLVYSRGGLGNQPQHF
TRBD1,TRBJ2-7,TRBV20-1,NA,TGCAGTGCTAGGACAGGGTACGAGCAGTACTTC,CSARTGYEQYF
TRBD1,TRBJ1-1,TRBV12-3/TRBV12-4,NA,TGTGCCAGCAGTTTTTGGACAGGCAACACTGAAGCTTTCTTT,CASSFWTGNTEAFF
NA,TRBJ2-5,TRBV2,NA,TGTGCCAGCTCACGGGGATGGGGAGAGACCCAGTACTTC,CASSRGWGETQYF
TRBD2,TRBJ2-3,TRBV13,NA,TGTGCCAGCAGCTTAGAGCGGGAGGACAGCACAGATACGCAGTATTTT,CASSLEREDSTDTQYF